A single sample gave rise to the 27 T cell receptor beta chains below, sequenced in a study of blood T cell repertoires in COVID-19. Assay: immunoSEQ multiplex PCR; the TCRdb copy retains only in-frame clones and omits some. The data hold about 260,000 clones, with approximately 88% observed a single time. Sequencing was carried out using peripheral blood. These receptors all stem from a woman between 65 and 79 years old with COVID-19, enrolled during active disease.

J is TRBJ2-1 and V is TRBV30, with unresolved D. Deletions cut 2 bases from V and 7 bases from J, with 9 bases between. CDR3 length: 12 amino acids. Looked up from germline, CDR1 is GTSNPN and CDR2 is SVGIG (reference sequence). The CDR3 coding sequence is TGTGCCTGGAGTCAGATCATGAATGAGCAGTTCTTC. Encoded protein: CAWSQIMNEQFF.

V and J are TRBV6-5 and TRBJ2-3; 10 bases are a match to TRBD1. Trimming at V came to 0 bases and at J to 13 bases, leaving 4 bases not matched to a gene. CDR1 is MNHEY, CDR2 SVGAGI, per germline. The CDR3 is 13 amino acids. As DNA, the CDR3 is TGTGCCAGCAGTTACTCATGGGGACAGGGGAAGTATTTT. It encodes CASSYSWGQGKYF.

The J gene is TRBJ2-3, the V gene TRBV3-1 (or the pseudogene TRBV3-2), with 9 bases that match TRBD2. CDR1 LGHDT and CDR2 YNNKEL come from the germline V gene (reference sequence). The CDR3 is made up of 17 amino acids. V trimming: 4 bases; J trimming: 10 bases; junction bases outside the gene matches: 18. CDR3 sequence reads: CASSRGGWREGQPSQYF. The CDR3 DNA is TGTGCCAGCAGCCGCGGGGGTTGGCGGGAGGGCCAGCCATCGCAGTATTTT.

This clone was counted only a few times. The V and J genes are TRBV6-1 and TRBJ2-3, with 8 positions matching TRBD1. The V gene end was trimmed by 4 bases and the J gene end by 1 base; junction bases not matched to a gene: 7. The CDR3 length is 16 residues. Germline V gene data show CDR1 as MNHNS and CDR2 as SASEGT. Here the CDR3 DNA reads TGTGCCAGCAGTGCAGGCTCGGGACAGGGCACAGATACGCAGTATTTT. This translates into CASSAGSGQGTDTQYF.

V is TRBV9 and J is TRBJ2-1; TRBD2 might be the D (6 bases). V shed 4 bases and J shed 1 base, with 18 bases lying between them. The CDR3 contains 17 residues. Germline CDR1 is SGDLS and CDR2 is YYNGEE. CDR3 nucleotide sequence: TGTGCCAGCAGCTTGACAGCGGGCCGCTCTTCCTACAATGAGCAGTTCTTC. Translating gives CASSLTAGRSSYNEQFF.

V is TRBV7-9 and J is TRBJ1-5; possibly TRBD1 for D (6 bases). Looked up from germline, CDR1 is SEHNR and CDR2 is FQNEAQ (reference sequence). V shed 5 bases and J shed 5 bases, with 10 bases lying between them. The CDR3 spans 13 residues. CDR3 region: CASSLSGDQPQHF. CDR3 coding DNA: TGTGCCAGCAGCCTCTCAGGGGATCAGCCCCAGCATTTT.

This clone was counted a few times. The chain carries TRBV2 and TRBJ1-1; TRBD1 might be the D (5 bases). Germline CDR1 SNHLY, CDR2 FYNNEI. V lost 3 bases, J lost 4 bases, and 21 bases lay in between. There are 17 residues in the CDR3. CDR3 DNA sequence: TGTGCCAGCAGTGATCTGCGGGTAGAGGAGGGGAGCACTGAAGCTTTCTTT. It is translated as CASSDLRVEEGSTEAFF.

This clone was seen a single time. V gene TRBV11-3 combines with J gene TRBJ2-7, with D possibly matching TRBD1 (6 bases). Trimming took 3 bases from V and 7 from J, leaving 13 bases between them. The CDR3 is 13 amino acids. Per germline, CDR1 SGHNT and CDR2 YENEEA. CDR3 sequence: CASSFLTGKEQYF. CDR3 nucleotides: TGTGCCAGCAGCTTTCTCACAGGGAAAGAGCAGTACTTC.

V and J are TRBV19 and TRBJ1-1; D gene unclear. Germline V lookup: CDR1 LNHDA, CDR2 SQIVND (reference sequence). This CDR3 comprises 18 residues. The V gene lost 0 bases and the J gene lost 1 base, with 18 bases spanning the gap. In nucleotides, the CDR3 is TGTGCCAGTAGTATAGATCTGGGTAGGCACAGACAGAACACTGAAGCTTTCTTT. This gives the protein CASSIDLGRHRQNTEAFF.

This clone was observed a handful of times. The V gene is TRBV2, the J gene TRBJ2-1, with 14 bases aligning to TRBD2. The germline V gene has CDR1 SNHLY and CDR2 FYNNEI. V lost 5 bases, J lost 7 bases, and 4 bases stayed unmatched. The CDR3 runs to 15 residues. The CDR3 loop reads CASSPTSGRGNEQFF. CDR3 nucleotides: TGTGCCAGCAGTCCGACTAGCGGGAGGGGGAATGAGCAGTTCTTC.

The J gene is TRBJ1-4, the V gene TRBV28; a weak D match, TRBD1 (5 bases). The CDR3 sequence is 15 residues long. Trimming shortened V by 4 bases and J by 7 bases, and 16 bases separated the two germline ends. The germline gives CDR1 MDHEN, CDR2 SYDVKM. CDR3 residues: CASSSPGEWGEKLFF. CDR3 in DNA: TGTGCCAGCAGTTCGCCGGGGGAGTGGGGTGAAAAACTGTTTTTT. Using reference TRBV28 and TRBJ1-4 for the parts outside the CDR3, the full variable domain is DVKVTQSSRYLVKRTGEKVFLECVQDMDHENMFWYRQDPGLGLRLIYFSYDVKMKEKGDIPEGYSVSREKKERFSLILESASTNQTSMYLCASSSPGEWGEKLFFGSGTQLSVL.

Comments on this clone: Relative to the germline gene, one junction end is altered; a read error may explain this. V is TRBV15 and J is TRBJ1-2, with D perhaps TRBD1 (6 bases). The CDR3 is 13 residues long. Germline CDR1 reads LNHNV; CDR2 reads YYDKDF (reference sequence). Here the CDR3 reads CATSRTWTEILMF. CDR3 in DNA: TGTGCCACCAGCCGAACTTGGACAGAGATATTGATGTTC.

This clone appeared a single time. The gene calls are TRBV27 and TRBJ1-6; 7 nucleotides line up with TRBD1. V gave up 7 bases and J gave up 8 bases; unmatched junction bases: 8. Germline CDR1 and CDR2: MNHEY and SMNVEV (reference sequence). CDR3 size: 14 residues. The CDR3 DNA reads TGTGCCAGCACCGTGACAGGGATGGATTCACCCCTCCACTTT. Translation: CASTVTGMDSPLHF.

The chain recombines TRBV2 with TRBJ2-1; possibly TRBD1 for D (6 bases). The V gene lost 2 bases and the J gene lost 5 bases, with 22 bases spanning the gap. Germline-derived CDR1 and CDR2 are SNHLY and FYNNEI. This CDR3 has 18 amino acids. The CDR3 DNA is TGTGCCAGCAGTGAACCAGGGGACCTAATGTACCTGAACAATGAGCAGTTCTTC. Encoded protein: CASSEPGDLMYLNNEQFF. The whole variable domain, filled in from reference TRBV2 and TRBJ2-1, reads EPEVTQTPSHQVTQMGQEVILRCVPISNHLYFYWYRQILGQKVEFLVSFYNNEISEKSEIFDDQFSVERPDGSNFTLKIRSTKLEDSAMYFCASSEPGDLMYLNNEQFFGPGTRLTVL.

This clone was seen a handful of times. The chain employs TRBV12-3 or TRBV12-4 and TRBJ2-2, with 7 bases that match TRBD1. CDR3 length: 13 amino acids. The J segment lost 5 bases and the V segment lost 7 bases, leaving 4 bases of the junction unmatched. The CDR3 is CASNRGSTGELFF. The CDR3 DNA is TGTGCCAGCAACAGGGGATCTACCGGGGAGCTGTTTTTT.

This clone was seen only a few times. This sequence joins TRBV4-1 and TRBJ2-2, with 12 positions matching TRBD2. Germline CDR1 and CDR2: MGHRA and YSYEKL. V dropped 4 bases and J dropped 2; count of bases not matched to a gene: 8. CDR3 length equals 18 residues. The CDR3 DNA follows: TGCGCCAGCAGCCGTTGGACTAGCGGGGATATAAACACCGGGGAGCTGTTTTTT. This encodes CASSRWTSGDINTGELFF.

The rearrangement joins TRBV19 to TRBJ1-1; perhaps TRBD1 as D (6 bases). This CDR3 spans 14 amino acids. Germline CDR1 reads LNHDA; CDR2 reads SQIVND (reference sequence). Trimming took off 6 bases at V and 3 bases at J, with 14 bases between the two ends. The CDR3 DNA reads as TGTGCCAGTAGGGAAGGGGGAAGGGACACTGAAGCTTTCTTT. Amino acids: CASREGGRDTEAFF.

This chain joins TRBV2 and TRBJ2-7; tentative D call: TRBD2 (6 bases). The germline CDR1 and CDR2 sequences are SNHLY and FYNNEI. Trimming took off 4 bases at V and 7 bases at J, with 20 bases between the two ends. The CDR3 spans 15 residues. CDR3 sequence: CASSVFRLPSGEQYF. The CDR3 nucleotides read TGTGCCAGCAGTGTGTTTAGGTTACCGAGCGGGGAGCAGTACTTC. Together with reference TRBV2 and TRBJ2-7, the CDR3 gives the full variable domain: EPEVTQTPSHQVTQMGQEVILRCVPISNHLYFYWYRQILGQKVEFLVSFYNNEISEKSEIFDDQFSVERPDGSNFTLKIRSTKLEDSAMYFCASSVFRLPSGEQYFGPGTRLTVT.

In DNA form, the CDR3 reads TGTGCCAGCAGTGAAGCGGGAGGGTGGGCAGATACGCAGTATTTT. This encodes CASSEAGGWADTQYF. The chain recombines TRBV2 with TRBJ2-3; 7 bases agree with TRBD2. Looked up from germline, CDR1 is SNHLY and CDR2 is FYNNEI. Trimming took 0 bases from V and 4 from J; bases not matched to a gene: 4. This CDR3 contains 15 residues.

This clone was detected only once. The chain has TRBV2 and TRBJ2-5; tentatively, D is TRBD1 (5 bases). This CDR3 spans 15 amino acids. Trimming cost V 3 bases and J 1 base, with 12 bases left between them. The V gene's germline CDR1 is SNHLY and CDR2 FYNNEI. The CDR3 reads CASSDGRQLQETQYF. CDR3 in DNA: TGTGCCAGCAGTGATGGGCGACAGCTCCAAGAGACCCAGTACTTC.

The chain couples TRBV10-3 to TRBJ1-5; no definite D call. The V end was cut by 6 bases, the J end by 4 bases, with 10 bases between. Germline assignment: CDR1 ENHRY and CDR2 SYGVKD. The CDR3 is 13 residues long. CDR3 region: CAIRAPGNQPQHF. The CDR3 coding sequence is TGTGCCATCAGAGCGCCCGGGAATCAGCCCCAGCATTTT.

The chain uses TRBV4-3 and TRBJ2-5; D uncertain. This CDR3 comprises 13 residues. Germline V CDR1 and CDR2: LGHNA, YSLEER. V shed 0 bases and J shed 5 bases, with 7 bases lying between them. The CDR3 DNA is TGCGCCAGCAGCCAAGATTTCGAGGAGACCCAGTACTTC. Translation: CASSQDFEETQYF.

This chain connects TRBV11-3 to TRBJ2-5, with 16 positions matching TRBD2. There are 18 residues in the CDR3. V gave up 6 bases and J gave up 3 bases; unmatched junction bases: 10. CDR1 SGHNT and CDR2 YENEEA come from the germline V gene. As DNA, the CDR3 is TGTGCCAGCAGGGCGGGACTAGCGGGAGGGCCCTCTGAAGAGACCCAGTACTTC. Its translation: CASRAGLAGGPSEETQYF. The variable domain in full, completed from reference TRBV11-3 and TRBJ2-5, reads EAGVVQSPRYKIIEKKQPVAFWCNPISGHNTLYWYLQNLGQGPELLIRYENEEAVDDSQLPKDRFSAERLKGVDSTLKIQPAELGDSAVYLCASRAGLAGGPSEETQYFGPGTRLLVL.

V and J are TRBV6-5 and TRBJ1-3; 7 nucleotides align to TRBD1. The CDR3 is 15 residues long. The V segment lost 6 bases and the J segment 1 base; nucleotides outside the gene matches: 6. From germline, CDR1 is MNHEY and CDR2 SVGAGI. The CDR3 spells CASSWDRDSGNTIYF. The CDR3, as DNA: TGTGCCAGCAGCTGGGACAGAGATTCTGGAAACACCATATATTTT.

The rearrangement uses TRBV28 and TRBJ1-2; 8 positions match TRBD1. The V segment lost 2 bases and the J segment 3 bases; nucleotides outside the gene matches: 14. The CDR3 sequence is 18 residues long. Germline V gives CDR1 MDHEN, CDR2 SYDVKM. The CDR3 sequence is CASSLGGEQGGVDYGYTF. The CDR3 nucleotides are TGTGCCAGCAGTTTAGGCGGGGAACAGGGGGGCGTTGACTATGGCTACACCTTC.

The chain is built from TRBV7-9 and TRBJ2-1, with 11 positions matching TRBD2. This CDR3 has 16 amino acids. Germline values: CDR1 SEHNR, CDR2 FQNEAQ (reference sequence). V lost 5 bases to trimming and J lost 7 bases; unmatched junction nucleotides: 10. The CDR3 protein is CASSTQTSGMGNEQFF. The CDR3 DNA follows: TGTGCCAGCAGCACCCAGACTAGCGGGATGGGGAATGAGCAGTTCTTC.

V is TRBV27 and J is TRBJ1-6, with 7 nucleotides matching TRBD1. After removal of 0 bases from V and 4 bases from J, the junction contained 3 bases not matched to a gene. Per germline, CDR1 MNHEY and CDR2 SMNVEV (reference sequence). The CDR3 length is 16 residues. CDR3 amino acids: CASSLSRQGYNSPLHF. CDR3 nucleotide sequence: TGTGCCAGCAGTTTATCCCGACAGGGTTATAATTCACCCCTCCACTTT.